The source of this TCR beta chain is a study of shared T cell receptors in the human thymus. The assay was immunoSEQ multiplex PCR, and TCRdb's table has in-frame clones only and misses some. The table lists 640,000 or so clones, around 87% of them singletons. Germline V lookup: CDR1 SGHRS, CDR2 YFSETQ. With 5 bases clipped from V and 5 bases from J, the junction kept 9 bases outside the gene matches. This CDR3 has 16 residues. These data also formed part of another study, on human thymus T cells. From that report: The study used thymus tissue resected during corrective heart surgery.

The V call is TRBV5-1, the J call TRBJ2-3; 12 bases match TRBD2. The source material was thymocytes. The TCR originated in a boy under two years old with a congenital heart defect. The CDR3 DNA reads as TGCGCCAGCAGTCAAAAATCGACTAGCGGGGGAGATACGCAGTATTTT. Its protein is CASSQKSTSGGDTQYF. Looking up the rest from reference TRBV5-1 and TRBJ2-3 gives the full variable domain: KAGVTQTPRYLIKTRGQQVTLSCSPISGHRSVSWYQQTPGQGLQFLFEYFSETQRNKGNFPGRFSGRQFSNSRSEMNVSTLELGDSALYLCASSQKSTSGGDTQYFGPGTRLTVL.